The entry below gives a single T cell receptor (beta chain) sequence along with its context. Its specific antigen is unknown. Base-call qualities are not available, and no considerably larger clone is one nucleotide away. This sample was taken from a study of cytomegalovirus exposure and HLA in healthy donors (TCRdb year 2017). Context from the whole study: An earlier analysis of 587 of the donors reported approximately 280 Gb of sequence data and some 110 million unique TCR beta sequences obtained from some 200 million T cells. Of the approximately 400 genotyped donors, approximately 83% fell in the genetic ancestry cluster associated with self-reported Caucasian donors. Rather than using new phenotypic data, the later analysis identified candidate immune exposures from TCR beta sequences and from how often those sequences occurred across donors. Along with the approximately 700-subject first cohort, a separate validation cohort of over a hundred different subjects was used. All discovery cohort repertoires had been generated using a single sequencing platform. HLA typing covered class I and class II loci at four-digit resolution. The study aimed to test whether cataloging public T cell receptors could reveal signatures of past pathogen exposure. Across approximately 400 genotyped donors of the cohort, an average of about 240,000 unique TCR beta nucleotide sequences per donor were sequenced, and around 19% of those sequences were non-productive. Genome-wide SNP genotypes for about three fifths of the 666 donors were used in a later genetic analysis, which treated that subset as a discovery cohort. An early release that covered about 600 HLA-typed donors contained approximately 300 gigabases of sequencing data and 75 million to 100 million unique TCR sequences. Donor age, sex, ethnicity and CMV serostatus were collected together with the repertoire data. To study patterns of TCR occurrence, a later analysis re-analyzed previously published TCR beta repertoires from 700 or so donors and added high-resolution HLA genotyping. The study used immunosequencing to profile the T cell repertoires of 666 subjects and linked those repertoires to cytomegalovirus serostatus. An earlier analysis of 587 of the donors used high-throughput TCR beta sequencing to judge whether each TCR beta V gene segment behaved as functional or pseudogenic. To predict cytomegalovirus infection status, the study combined high-throughput TCR immunosequencing, statistical association of individual TCRs with disease status, and machine learning. Four to six DR-DQ haplotypes were handled as single units for association and clustering, since linkage in the cohort was strong. Typing coverage varied by locus: about 620-640 donors for A, B, C, DRB1 and DQB1; approximately 500 for DQA1; 606 for DPA1; approximately 490 for DPB1.

Library preparation employed the immunoSEQ multiplex PCR assay. The multiplex PCR relied on a mix of 60 forward primers for TCR Vbeta segments and 13 reverse primers for TCR Jbeta segments. The CDR3 region of rearranged TCR beta genes was amplified from genomic DNA by a multiplex PCR assay. On the Illumina HiSeq System, the amplified TCR beta libraries were sequenced as 87-base-pair reads. In the paper's pipeline: A later analysis tallied tens of millions of unique TCR beta chains across the 700 or so repertoires, and about 12 million of those chains were shared by two or more donors. Raw reads were error-corrected and collapsed into unique sequences with a nearest-neighbor algorithm that merged closely related sequences to remove PCR and sequencing errors. CDR3 sequences were aligned to IMGT reference sequences to assign V, D and J gene segments. For a sequence to be retained, a match of at least six nucleotides was required to both a V gene segment and a J gene segment. A rearrangement was called productive if the CDR3 had no stop codons and remained in frame with V and J, and every other rearrangement was called non-productive. Following IMGT convention, CDR3 was defined as the stretch from the second conserved V-encoded cysteine up to the conserved J-encoded phenylalanine. In an earlier analysis of roughly 580 of the donors, sequences lacking an unambiguous match to a single V gene segment were excluded. An earlier analysis of about 600 of the donors called V segments functional above 56.7% productive rearrangements and segregating when the between-donor standard deviation exceeded 5%. A statistical classification framework was built for diagnosing cytomegalovirus status from the catalog of TCR beta chain sequences. In a later analysis, TCR nucleotide sequences were compared against IMGT/GENE-DB human TR gene sequences so that V and J genes could be assigned. Using the TCRdist pipeline, a later analysis assigned CDR3 sequences along with most-parsimonious VDJ recombination scenarios. In a later analysis, every TCR beta chain was defined by the combination of its CDR3 amino acid sequence and its V-gene family, and reads without a unique V-gene family were dropped. In a later analysis, 550 to 650 highly shared, low-generation-probability nucleotide sequences were removed to address suspected cross-contamination and a sequencing artifact. For each public chain, a later analysis derived a clonal expansion index from normalized ranks of inferred template counts within each repertoire. In a later analysis, generation probabilities were computed using a VDJ recombination model fitted to out-of-frame rearrangements, and the results were checked against IGoR. A later analysis scored TCR-TCR, TCR-HLA and TCR-CMV co-occurrence with hypergeometric tests, applying a repertoire-size bias correction to TCR pairs. A later analysis estimated false discovery rates by permuting HLA or CMV assignments 20 times. In a later analysis, co-occurring TCRs were grouped using DBSCAN, with TCRdist sequence similarity added in when clustering inside HLA-allele-positive subsets. For co-occurrence clustering, repertoires with fewer than 30,000 or more than 120,000 public chains were excluded, along with a handful of repertoires with anomalous nucleotide sharing. The source is immuneACCESS, and TCRdb retained only in-frame sequences with V and J called. Part of the clones is not carried over; for the studies checked, unresolved V genes explain less than half of this, and the remainder is unexplained. The D gene and trimming were derived from the DNA, and the V and J assignments and clone size from that table. Recorded for this sample are some 150,000 clones; over 65% of them occurred a single time. Of the sample, 4.3% is held by the ten largest clones.

From the germline V gene, CDR1 is MNHNS and CDR2 is SASEGT. Counted from cysteine to phenylalanine, this CDR3 has 14 amino acids. The read is trimmed to its CDR3 DNA, 42 bases read in frame from base 1. Germline trimming: 3 bases from V, 3 bases from J; junction bases outside gene matches: 4. The cohort was made up of about 670 healthy bone marrow donors. Cohort members were all nominally healthy when sampled, although unrecorded immune exposures were likely present. The donor tested CMV seropositive and was one of the 289 seropositive cohort members. A peripheral blood sample was collected from each donor, and TCR beta sequencing was performed on peripheral blood mononuclear cells. The Qiagen DNeasy Blood Extraction Kit was used to extract genomic DNA from the blood cell samples. Broader findings and caveats from the paper: Because HLA typing was missing for some donors at each locus, association tests included only the typed subset. The earlier analysis of about 600 of the donors excluded 15 to 20 rarely observed V segments, including chromosome 9 orphons, because counts were too low. A group of highly shared sequence variants was considered likely to be a technical artifact of the sequencing pipeline. Correlated functional status among segregating V segments might reflect linkage disequilibrium, but an unknown experimental factor could not be ruled out. A few of the identified cytomegalovirus-associated TCR beta chains were confirmed in vitro to be specific for cytomegalovirus antigens. An earlier analysis of 587 of the donors showed that most TCR beta V segments appeared in productive rearrangements either about 90% or about 30% of the time, which broadly matched IMGT annotations. The study listed 164 TCR beta chains as associated with cytomegalovirus. Sequencing depth was assumed to be roughly uniform across donors in the presence/absence analyses, though that assumption may not hold. The 87-base-pair reads could not distinguish some IMGT-functional V segments, including TRBV6-2 and TRBV6-3, so those segments were excluded. When HLA alleles, especially DR and DQ, strongly co-occurred, TCR associations were difficult to assign to individual alleles. The authors suggested that the approach could potentially be generalized to other disease states and immunological phenotypes. At a false discovery rate of 0.05, a later analysis linked around 17,000 TCR beta sequences to specific HLA alleles. Most CMV-associated TCR beta chains appeared to be HLA-restricted in a later analysis, and the HLA associations seemed to be driven largely by CMV exposure. In a later analysis, HLA-associated TCR beta chains were found to be more clonally expanded and to have lower generation probabilities than equally common non-associated chains. Across donors, most TCR sequences were observed very rarely, whereas some public TCRs were present in many individuals. A later analysis reported that several top co-occurrence clusters appeared linked to parvovirus B19, influenza, CMV and Epstein-Barr virus. A further reported finding was that TCR beta sequences accurately predicted the HLA-A and HLA-B alleles for most subjects in the first cohort. The classifier was reported to diagnose cytomegalovirus status with high specificity and sensitivity in both the original cohort and the validation cohort. A later genetic analysis associated a missense DCLRE1C variant with V-gene and J-gene trimming of TCR beta chains, and an independent cohort replicated the association. According to a later analysis, TCR association rates differed among HLA loci, with DRB1 alleles showing the most associated TCRs and HLA-C alleles showing the fewest. Only TCR beta chains were sequenced in this cohort, and the absence of alpha or paired-chain data limited detectable features. The only immune exposure information available for the cohort was CMV serostatus. A later genetic analysis reported fewer N-insertions in productive TCRs among donors in an Asian-associated ancestry cluster than the roughly 700-donor mean.

In this chain, TRBV6-1 is recombined with TRBJ1-2; 7 of the junction bases match TRBD1. The sample consisted of PBMCs. The source of this sequence is a man younger than 35 in good health and CMV-seropositive. DNA sequence: TGTGCCAGCAGTGAGTCACAGGGGCACTATGGCTACACCTTC. Its protein reads: CASSESQGHYGYTF.